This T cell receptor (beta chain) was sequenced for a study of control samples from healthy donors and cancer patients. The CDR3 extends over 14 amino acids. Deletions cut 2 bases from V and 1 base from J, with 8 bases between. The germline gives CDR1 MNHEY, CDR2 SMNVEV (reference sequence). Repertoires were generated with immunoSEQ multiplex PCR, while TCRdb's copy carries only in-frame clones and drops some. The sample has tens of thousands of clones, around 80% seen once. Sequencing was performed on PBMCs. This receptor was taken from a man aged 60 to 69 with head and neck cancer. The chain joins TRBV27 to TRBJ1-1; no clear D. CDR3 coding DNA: TGTGCCAGCAGTTTAAGACCGAGGAACACTGAAGCTTTCTTT. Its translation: CASSLRPRNTEAFF.